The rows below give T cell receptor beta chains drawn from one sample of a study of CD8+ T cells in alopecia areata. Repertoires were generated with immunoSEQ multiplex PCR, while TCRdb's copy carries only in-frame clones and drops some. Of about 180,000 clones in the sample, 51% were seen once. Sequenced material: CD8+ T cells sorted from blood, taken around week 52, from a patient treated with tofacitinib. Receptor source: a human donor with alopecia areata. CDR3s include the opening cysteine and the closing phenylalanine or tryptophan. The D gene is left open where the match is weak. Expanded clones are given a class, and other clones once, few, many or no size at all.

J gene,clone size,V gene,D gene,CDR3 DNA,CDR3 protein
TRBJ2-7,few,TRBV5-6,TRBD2,TGTGCCAGCAGCTCCGGGGGGGACGAGCAGTACTTC,CASSSGGDEQYF
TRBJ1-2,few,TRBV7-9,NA,TGTGCCAGCAGCAGTGGCCGCGTCCATGGCTACACCTTC,CASSSGRVHGYTF
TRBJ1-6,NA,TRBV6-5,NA,TGTGCCAGCAGCGGACAAAGCTCCTATAATTCACCCCTCCACTTT,CASSGQSSYNSPLHF
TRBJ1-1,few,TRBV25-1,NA,TGTGCCAGCAGTGAATCGGCAACGGCTTTCTTT,CASSESATAFF
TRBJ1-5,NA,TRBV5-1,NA,TGCGCCAGCAGCTTGGGATCTGGGGGCGACCAGCCCCAGCATTTT,CASSLGSGGDQPQHF
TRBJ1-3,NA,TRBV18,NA,TGTGCCAGCTCACCCGAGACCGGGATCTCTGGAAACACCATATATTTT,CASSPETGISGNTIYF
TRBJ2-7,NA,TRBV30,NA,TGTGCCTGGAGTCTTGTCCGCGGAACCTACGAGCAGTACTTC,CAWSLVRGTYEQYF
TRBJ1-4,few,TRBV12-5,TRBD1,TGTGCTAGTGCCCAGGGGGCGATTGAAAAACTGTTTTTT,CASAQGAIEKLFF
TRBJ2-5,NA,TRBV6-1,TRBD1,TGTGCCAGCACTGAGGACAGGGCGGGAGAGACCCAGTACTTC,CASTEDRAGETQYF
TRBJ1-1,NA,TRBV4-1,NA,TGCGCCAGCAGCCAGGAAACAGTGGTGAACACTGAAGCTTTCTTT,CASSQETVVNTEAFF
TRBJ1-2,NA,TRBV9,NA,TGTGCCAGCAGCGAGCACCCTAACTATGGCTACACCTTC,CASSEHPNYGYTF
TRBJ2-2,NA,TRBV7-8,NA,TGTGCCAGCAGCCCTGAGGACGGGGAGCTGTTTTTT,CASSPEDGELFF
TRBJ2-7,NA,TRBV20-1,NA,TGCAGGGAGGACAGTTCCTACGAGCAGTACTTC,CREDSSYEQYF
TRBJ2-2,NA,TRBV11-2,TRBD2,TGTGCCAGCAGCTCGCACGGACTAGCGGGCGACACCGGGGAGCTGTTTTTT,CASSSHGLAGDTGELFF
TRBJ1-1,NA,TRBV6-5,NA,TGTGCCAGCAGTTACGGAGGAGCGAACACTGAAGCTTTCTTT,CASSYGGANTEAFF
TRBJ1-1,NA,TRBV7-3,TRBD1,TGTGCCAGCAGCTTAAGGCCAGGGGGGTTGAACACTGAAGCTTTCTTT,CASSLRPGGLNTEAFF
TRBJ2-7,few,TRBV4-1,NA,TGTGCCAGCAGCCAAGGGGAGCGGGCTCCCCACGAGCAGTACTTC,CASSQGERAPHEQYF
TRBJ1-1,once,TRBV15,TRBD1,TGTGCCACCAACCCAGACAGGGGTAGGCGGAACACTGAAGCTTTCTTT,CATNPDRGRRNTEAFF
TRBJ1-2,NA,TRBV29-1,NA,TGCAGCGTTGAAACCAAGGGAGGCCTTCACTATGGCTACACCTTC,CSVETKGGLHYGYTF
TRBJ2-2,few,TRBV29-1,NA,TGCAGCGTTGACGGCGGCACCGGGGAGCTGTTTTTT,CSVDGGTGELFF
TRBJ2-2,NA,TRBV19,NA,TGTGCCAGTAGTATTCCCCGTGAGACCGGGGAGCTGTTTTTT,CASSIPRETGELFF
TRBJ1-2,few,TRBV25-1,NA,TGTGCCAGCAGCCGTACCTATGGCTACACCTTC,CASSRTYGYTF
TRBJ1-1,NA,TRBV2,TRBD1,TGTGCCAGCAGTGAACAGGGACAGCAGAACACTGAAGCTTTCTTT,CASSEQGQQNTEAFF
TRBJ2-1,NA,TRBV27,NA,TGTGCCAGCAGTTTCCCCGGAGGGGGCGGAAACAATGAGCAGTTCTTC,CASSFPGGGGNNEQFF
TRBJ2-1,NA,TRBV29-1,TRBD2,TGCAGCGTGACTAGCGGGGGGGCCCTCGAGCAGTTCTTC,CSVTSGGALEQFF
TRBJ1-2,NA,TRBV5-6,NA,TGTGCCAGCAACCTGGGGGCAGGGAACCTCTATGGCTACACCTTC,CASNLGAGNLYGYTF
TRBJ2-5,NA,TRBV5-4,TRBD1,TGTGCCAGCAGCTCTCCGGGACAGGCTACACAAGAGACCCAGTACTTC,CASSSPGQATQETQYF
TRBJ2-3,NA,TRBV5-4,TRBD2,TGTGCCAGCAGCGCTAGACTAGCGGGGGCAATAACAGATACGCAGTATTTT,CASSARLAGAITDTQYF
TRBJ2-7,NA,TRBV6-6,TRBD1,TGTGCCAGCAGATTCCGGGACAGTAGCTACGAGCAGTACTTC,CASRFRDSSYEQYF
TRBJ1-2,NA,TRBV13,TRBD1,TGTGCCAGCAGCGCCTCGACCGGGACAGGCTATGGCTACACCTTC,CASSASTGTGYGYTF
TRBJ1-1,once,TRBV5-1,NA,TGCGCCAGCAGCTTGCGAGGGTTGGACACTGAAGCTTTCTTT,CASSLRGLDTEAFF
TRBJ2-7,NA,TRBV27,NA,TGTGCCAGCAGTTTAGTTGGGCCGTTCCGCCACGAGCAGTACTTC,CASSLVGPFRHEQYF
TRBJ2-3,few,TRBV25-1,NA,TGTGCCAGCAGGCCGCCGGGACCCTCTCGCACAGATACGCAGTATTTT,CASRPPGPSRTDTQYF
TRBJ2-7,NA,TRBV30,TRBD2,TGTGCCTGGAATGGTGGGACTAGCGGTTCCTACGAGCAGTACTTC,CAWNGGTSGSYEQYF
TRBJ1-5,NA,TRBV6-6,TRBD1,TGTGCCAGCAGGACGGGGGACAGCGCGAGCAATCAGCCCCAGCATTTT,CASRTGDSASNQPQHF
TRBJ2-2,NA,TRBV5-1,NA,TGCGCCAGCAGCTTGGACAGGAGGGAGCTGTTTTTT,CASSLDRRELFF
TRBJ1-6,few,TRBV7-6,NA,TGTGCCAGCAGCTTAGAGGGAGGAGGCTATAATTCACCCCTCCACTTT,CASSLEGGGYNSPLHF
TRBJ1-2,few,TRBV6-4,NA,TGTGCCAGCAGAAGAGGACGGCTCTATGGCTACACCTTC,CASRRGRLYGYTF
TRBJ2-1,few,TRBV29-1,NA,TGCAGCGTTTCCTACAATGAGCAGTTCTTC,CSVSYNEQFF
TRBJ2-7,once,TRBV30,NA,TGTGCCTGGAGCAGGGGCCCCTACGAGCAGTACTTC,CAWSRGPYEQYF